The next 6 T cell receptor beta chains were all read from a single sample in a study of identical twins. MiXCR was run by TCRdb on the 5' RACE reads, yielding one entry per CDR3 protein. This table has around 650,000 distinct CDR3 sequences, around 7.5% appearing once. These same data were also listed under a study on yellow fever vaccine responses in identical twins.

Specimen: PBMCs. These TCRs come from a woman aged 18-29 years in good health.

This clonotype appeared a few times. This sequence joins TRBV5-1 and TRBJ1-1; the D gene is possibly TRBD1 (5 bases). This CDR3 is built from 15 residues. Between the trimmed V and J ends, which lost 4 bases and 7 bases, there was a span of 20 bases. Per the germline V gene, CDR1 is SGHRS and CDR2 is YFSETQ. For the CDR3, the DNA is TGCGCCAGCAGCCAGAAGGGGCCTGGTATCGGTGAAGCTTTCTTT. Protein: CASSQKGPGIGEAFF.

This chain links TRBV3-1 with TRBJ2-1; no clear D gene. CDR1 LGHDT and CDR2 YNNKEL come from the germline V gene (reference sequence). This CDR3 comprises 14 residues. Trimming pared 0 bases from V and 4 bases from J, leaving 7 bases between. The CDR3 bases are TGTGCCAGCAGCCAAGAGTTGTCGTACAATGAGCAGTTCTTC. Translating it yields CASSQELSYNEQFF.

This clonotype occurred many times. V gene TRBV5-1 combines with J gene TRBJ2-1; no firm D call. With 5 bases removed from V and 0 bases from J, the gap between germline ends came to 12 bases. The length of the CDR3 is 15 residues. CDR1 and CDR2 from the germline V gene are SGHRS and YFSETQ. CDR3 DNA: TGCGCCAGCAGTCCTCAGGCGGCCTCCTACAATGAGCAGTTCTTC. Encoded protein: CASSPQAASYNEQFF.

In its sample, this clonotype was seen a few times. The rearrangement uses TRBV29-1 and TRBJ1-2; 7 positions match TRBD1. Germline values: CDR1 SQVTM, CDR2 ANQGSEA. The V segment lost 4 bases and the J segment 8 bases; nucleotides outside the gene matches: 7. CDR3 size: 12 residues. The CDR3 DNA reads TGCAGCGTTGGTACAGGGGCGGGAGGCTACACCTTC. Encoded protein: CSVGTGAGGYTF.

Written as DNA, the CDR3 is TGCGCCAGCAGCTCCGGGACAGGGATTAACACTGAAGCTTTCTTT. It translates to CASSSGTGINTEAFF. This chain joins TRBV5-1 and TRBJ1-1; 9 bases agree with TRBD1. V lost 3 bases to trimming and J lost 2 bases; unmatched junction nucleotides: 5. This CDR3 region has 15 residues. Germline assignment: CDR1 SGHRS and CDR2 YFSETQ.

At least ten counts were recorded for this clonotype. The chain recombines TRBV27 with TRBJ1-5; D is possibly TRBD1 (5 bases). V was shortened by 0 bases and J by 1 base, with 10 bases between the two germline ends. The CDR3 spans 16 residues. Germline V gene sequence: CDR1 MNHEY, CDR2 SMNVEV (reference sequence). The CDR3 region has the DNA TGTGCCAGCAGTTTATCGGGGCAGGTAAGCAATCAGCCCCAGCATTTT. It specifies CASSLSGQVSNQPQHF.